Each of the 7 T cell receptor beta chains below was sequenced from the same sample in a study of vaccination and CD4 T cells after COVID-19. Researchers used the Oncomine TCR Beta short-read assay to sequence DNA from cultured CD4+ T cells. TCRdb fed the PCR reads into MiXCR, producing one record per CDR3 protein. The table shows about 15,000 distinct CDR3 sequences, with around 60% occurring only once. Stated treatment: roughly 10-day PBMC culture with coronavirus spike peptide pools or control peptides (ViraFEST assay). These receptors are not linked to any known antigen. Sequencing used CD4+ T cells from blood, cultured in vitro. These receptors originate from a human donor who had recovered from COVID-19.

CDR3 in DNA: TGTGCCAGCAGCTTAGGGAGGGCGGATGGCTACACCTTC. This sequence encodes CASSLGRADGYTF. The chain employs TRBV11-3 and TRBJ1-2; the D is unclear. Germline V gene data show CDR1 as SGHNT and CDR2 as YENEEA. The CDR3 extends over 13 amino acids. Trimming removed 1 base from V and 6 bases from J, with 9 bases in between. Using reference TRBV11-3 and TRBJ1-2 for the parts outside the CDR3, the full variable domain is EAGVVQSPRYKIIEKKQPVAFWCNPISGHNTLYWYLQNLGQGPELLIRYENEEAVDDSQLPKDRFSAERLKGVDSTLKIQPAELGDSAVYLCASSLGRADGYTFGSGTRLTVV.

This clonotype was counted only a few times. The chain combines TRBV30 with TRBJ2-5, with D hard to call. Trimming shortened V by 1 base and J by 5 bases, and 8 bases separated the two germline ends. The V gene's germline CDR1 is GTSNPN and CDR2 SVGIG (reference sequence). This CDR3 region has 12 residues. This CDR3 is CAWSAQAETQYF. CDR3 DNA sequence: TGTGCCTGGAGTGCACAAGCGGAGACCCAGTACTTC.

The gene calls are TRBV5-1 and TRBJ1-2, with D possibly TRBD1 on 6 matching bases. CDR1 and CDR2 (germline): SGHRS, YFSETQ. Trimming removed 3 bases at V and 8 bases at J, with 17 bases between. The CDR3 is 14 amino acids. CDR3 coding DNA: TGCGCCAGCAGCTCGGAAACAGGGTCTGCGGGCTACACCTTC. Amino acids: CASSSETGSAGYTF.

The chain is built from TRBV10-3 and TRBJ1-5; D perhaps matches TRBD1 (5 bases). V was cut by 11 bases and J by 5 bases, with 16 bases left in between. CDR1 is ENHRY, CDR2 SYGVKD, per germline. The CDR3 is 13 amino acids. The CDR3 bases are TGTGCCGCCGGCGGACCGGGGGATCAGCCCCAGCATTTT. Protein sequence: CAAGGPGDQPQHF.

The chain carries TRBV19 and TRBJ2-3; tentative D call: TRBD2 (6 bases). Trimming pared 9 bases from V and 0 bases from J, leaving 19 bases between. Per germline, CDR1 LNHDA and CDR2 SQIVND (reference sequence). This CDR3 contains 16 residues. The CDR3 region has the DNA TGTGCCAGCGGAGGGGACTCCCACCCTAGCACAGATACGCAGTATTTT. It is translated as CASGGDSHPSTDTQYF.

The chain employs TRBV24-1 and TRBJ1-5; D may be TRBD1 (5 bases). The germline gives CDR1 KGHDR, CDR2 SFDVKD. The CDR3 is 15 amino acids. V lost 5 bases and J 2 bases, leaving 12 bases between the germline ends. The CDR3 sequence: CATSGGREGNQPQHF. The CDR3 region has the DNA TGTGCCACCAGTGGCGGCAGGGAGGGCAATCAGCCCCAGCATTTT.

The chain is built from TRBV20-1 and TRBJ2-1; D ambiguous. The CDR3 has 11 residues. V dropped 6 bases and J dropped 12 bases, with 15 bases sitting between them. CDR1 and CDR2 (germline): DFQATT, SNEGSKA (reference sequence). CDR3 DNA sequence: TGCAGTGCGGCGAGCGAAGTCTCGCAGTTCTTC. Residues: CSAASEVSQFF.